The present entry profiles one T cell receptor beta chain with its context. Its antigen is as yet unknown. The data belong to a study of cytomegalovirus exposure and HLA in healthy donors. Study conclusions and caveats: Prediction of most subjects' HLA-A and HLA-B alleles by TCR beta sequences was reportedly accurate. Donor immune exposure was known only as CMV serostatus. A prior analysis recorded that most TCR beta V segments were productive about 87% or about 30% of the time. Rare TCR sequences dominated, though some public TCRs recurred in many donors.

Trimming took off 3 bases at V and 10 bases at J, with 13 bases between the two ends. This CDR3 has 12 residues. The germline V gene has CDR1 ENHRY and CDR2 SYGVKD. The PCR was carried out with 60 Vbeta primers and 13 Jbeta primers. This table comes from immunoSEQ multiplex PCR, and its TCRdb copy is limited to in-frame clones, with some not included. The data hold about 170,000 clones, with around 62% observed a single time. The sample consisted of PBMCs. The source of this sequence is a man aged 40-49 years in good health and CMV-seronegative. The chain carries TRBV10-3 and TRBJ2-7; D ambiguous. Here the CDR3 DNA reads TGTGCCATCAGTGAAGAGGAACCTACCCAGTACTTC. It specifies CAISEEEPTQYF.